Below are 14 T cell receptor beta chains sequenced from a single sample in a study of a mutant IDH1 vaccine in newly diagnosed glioma. The time point denotes: baseline, week 1 (first vaccination visit). The treatment is: pre-vaccination baseline after standard-of-care therapy. TCRdb's copy holds only in-frame clones and misses some; the assay was immunoSEQ multiplex PCR. The top ten hold 7% to 10% of the sample, which has approximately 36,000 clones, 75% to 85% seen once. Source: PBMCs, taken from a glioma patient treated with radiotherapy, temozolomide or both. These TCRs come from a man in his forties or fifties with glioma. Some clones in this sample may be carry-over from other donors' samples.

About this clone: The same CDR3 is also encoded by other DNA sequences in this sample. The chain joins TRBV20-1 to TRBJ2-7, with D perhaps TRBD1 or TRBD2 (5 bases each). The CDR3 is 11 amino acids. Germline V CDR1 and CDR2: DFQATT, SNEGSKA (reference sequence). The ends were cut back, 3 bases at V and 2 bases at J, with 5 bases in the middle. The CDR3 loop reads CSARGPYEQYF. The CDR3 nucleotides read TGCAGTGCTAGGGGACCCTACGAGCAGTACTTC.

This chain links TRBV6-4 with TRBJ2-3; no clear D gene. The CDR3 is made up of 10 amino acids. The V and J ends lost 2 bases and 11 bases respectively, with 5 bases between them. The germline CDR1 and CDR2 sequences are MRHNA and SNTAGT. The CDR3 DNA reads TGTGCCAGCAGTGACGACGGGCAGTATTTT. Amino acids: CASSDDGQYF.

This chain links TRBV4-1 with TRBJ1-1, with a tentative D call TRBD1 (6 bases). CDR1 is MGHRA, CDR2 YSYEKL, per germline. The V gene lost 6 bases and the J gene lost 4 bases, with 12 bases spanning the gap. The CDR3 extends over 13 amino acids. The CDR3 loop is CASSRTGTTEAFF. The CDR3 DNA sequence: TGCGCCAGCAGTCGTACAGGGACCACTGAAGCTTTCTTT.

This clone was picked up a small number of times. The chain links TRBV19 to TRBJ1-5; possible D gene TRBD1, 5 bases. Germline lookup yields CDR1 LNHDA and CDR2 SQIVND (reference sequence). Between the trimmed V and J ends, which lost 9 bases and 2 bases, there was a span of 14 bases. This CDR3 is 14 amino acids long. CDR3 in DNA: TGTGCCAGCTCCGGGGCGGTAGGCAATCAGCCCCAGCATTTT. This sequence encodes CASSGAVGNQPQHF.

CDR3 loop: CATSRDRVGGGYTF. The CDR3 DNA reads TGTGCCACCAGCAGAGATAGGGTGGGCGGTGGCTACACCTTC. This rearrangement joins TRBV15 to TRBJ1-2; D gene unclear. This CDR3 is 14 amino acids long. Germline V gene sequence: CDR1 LNHNV, CDR2 YYDKDF (reference sequence). V was trimmed by 0 bases and J by 7 bases, leaving 12 bases between them.

The chain employs TRBV29-1 and TRBJ1-1, with no clear D. Trimming removed 7 bases at V and 1 base at J, with 10 bases between. The germline V gene has CDR1 SQVTM and CDR2 ANQGSEA. This CDR3 is 12 amino acids long. The CDR3 protein is CSGGSANTEAFF. In DNA form, the CDR3 reads TGCAGCGGCGGCAGCGCGAACACTGAAGCTTTCTTT.

The gene calls are TRBV19 and TRBJ1-2; D gene unclear. V was pared by 3 bases and J by 4 bases, with 18 bases between. Germline CDR1 and CDR2: LNHDA and SQIVND (reference sequence). CDR3 length equals 16 residues. The CDR3 loop is CASSISPTRQSYGYTF. Written as DNA, the CDR3 is TGTGCCAGTAGTATCTCGCCAACACGGCAATCCTATGGCTACACCTTC.

The rearrangement links TRBV28 to TRBJ1-4; 7 bases line up with TRBD1. The germline V gene encodes CDR1 MDHEN and CDR2 SYDVKM. The junction had 10 bases not matched to a gene; V was cut back by 6 bases and J by 15 bases. The CDR3 is 12 residues long. For the CDR3, the DNA is TGTGCCAGCAGACCTGGGACAGTAACATTGTTTTTT. As protein: CASRPGTVTLFF.

The chain joins TRBV7-8 to TRBJ1-1, with D possibly matching TRBD1 (6 bases). The CDR3 is made up of 16 amino acids. Germline V gives CDR1 SGHVS, CDR2 FQNEAQ. V lost 5 bases and J lost 0, with 16 bases in between. CDR3 bases: TGTGCCAGCAGCCTCGGTTCGGGACATATGAACACTGAAGCTTTCTTT. Translation gives CASSLGSGHMNTEAFF.

J is TRBJ1-1 and V is TRBV19; a possible D gene is TRBD1 (6 bases). CDR1 is LNHDA and CDR2 is SQIVND in the germline V gene (reference sequence). The CDR3 contains 14 residues. The V end was cut by 7 bases, the J end by 0 bases, with 12 bases between. Here the CDR3 DNA reads TGTGCCAGTAACCAGGGGCGATTGAACACTGAAGCTTTCTTT. As protein: CASNQGRLNTEAFF.

This clone appeared a few times. The chain is built from TRBV5-1 and TRBJ1-2; D not certain. V was pared by 1 base and J by 2 bases, with 6 bases between. CDR3 length equals 13 residues. Germline assignment: CDR1 SGHRS and CDR2 YFSETQ. The CDR3 region has the DNA TGCGCCAGCAGCTTGATGGGGAACTATGGCTACACCTTC. Protein product: CASSLMGNYGYTF.

The CDR3 reads CASSATSPNTDTQYF. CDR3 sequence (DNA): TGTGCCAGCAGCGCGACTAGCCCTAACACAGATACGCAGTATTTT. The gene calls are TRBV9 and TRBJ2-3, with 7 bases aligning to TRBD2. The CDR3 runs to 15 residues. V lost 3 bases to trimming and J lost 2 bases; unmatched junction nucleotides: 6. Germline V gene data show CDR1 as SGDLS and CDR2 as YYNGEE.

The J gene is TRBJ1-2, the V gene TRBV30, with a possible D match to TRBD1 (6 bases). The CDR3 contains 15 residues. CDR1 and CDR2 from the germline V gene are GTSNPN and SVGIG (reference sequence). Deletions cut 5 bases from V and 3 bases from J, with 19 bases between. This chain's CDR3 is CAWGGQLTSDYGYTF. CDR3 bases: TGTGCCTGGGGAGGACAGCTTACATCCGACTATGGCTACACCTTC.

The rearrangement uses TRBV4-3 and TRBJ1-1; D gene unclear. Per the germline V gene, CDR1 is LGHNA and CDR2 is YSLEER. This CDR3 spans 14 amino acids. Trimming cost V 1 base and J 1 base, with 7 bases left between them. CDR3: CASSQGSTNTEAFF. The CDR3 region has the DNA TGCGCCAGCAGCCAAGGGTCCACGAACACTGAAGCTTTCTTT.